This T cell receptor beta chain was captured by sequencing in a study of T-cell reconstitution after alpha-beta-depleted transplantation in children. This clonotype was detected only a few times. Its antigen is unidentified. The CDR3 extends over 18 amino acids. This sample's TCRbeta library carried unique molecular identifier barcodes. TCRdb reprocessed the PCR reads via MiXCR and lists one record per CDR3 protein. In the table there are hundreds of thousands of distinct CDR3 sequences, 10% to 15% of which are singletons. Study-wide points: Some patients showed high day-60 TCRbeta diversity, which derived from surviving recipient T cells and thymic progenitors. At the one-year point after transplant, T-cell counts and TCRbeta diversity were found to come mostly from T cells that had been newly produced. The origin of alpha-beta T cells about two months after transplant was reportedly several hundred expanded graft clones.

This chain joins TRBV21-1 and TRBJ2-1; the DNA was not compared with TRBD1, the D call given in the table. TRBV21-1 is listed as a pseudogene. The TCR was taken from a male patient aged 5 to 17 who had a stem cell transplant for acute myeloid leukemia, so the T cells may come from the graft donor. Here the sequenced sample was PBMCs, mostly from graft donor cells, taken 360 days after TCRalphabeta/CD19-depleted stem cell transplant. The CDR3 nucleotides are TGTGCCAGCAGCAAAGGGGCTCCCCGGGACAGGGTGGTGAATGAGCAGTTCTTC. As protein: CASSKGAPRDRVVNEQFF.